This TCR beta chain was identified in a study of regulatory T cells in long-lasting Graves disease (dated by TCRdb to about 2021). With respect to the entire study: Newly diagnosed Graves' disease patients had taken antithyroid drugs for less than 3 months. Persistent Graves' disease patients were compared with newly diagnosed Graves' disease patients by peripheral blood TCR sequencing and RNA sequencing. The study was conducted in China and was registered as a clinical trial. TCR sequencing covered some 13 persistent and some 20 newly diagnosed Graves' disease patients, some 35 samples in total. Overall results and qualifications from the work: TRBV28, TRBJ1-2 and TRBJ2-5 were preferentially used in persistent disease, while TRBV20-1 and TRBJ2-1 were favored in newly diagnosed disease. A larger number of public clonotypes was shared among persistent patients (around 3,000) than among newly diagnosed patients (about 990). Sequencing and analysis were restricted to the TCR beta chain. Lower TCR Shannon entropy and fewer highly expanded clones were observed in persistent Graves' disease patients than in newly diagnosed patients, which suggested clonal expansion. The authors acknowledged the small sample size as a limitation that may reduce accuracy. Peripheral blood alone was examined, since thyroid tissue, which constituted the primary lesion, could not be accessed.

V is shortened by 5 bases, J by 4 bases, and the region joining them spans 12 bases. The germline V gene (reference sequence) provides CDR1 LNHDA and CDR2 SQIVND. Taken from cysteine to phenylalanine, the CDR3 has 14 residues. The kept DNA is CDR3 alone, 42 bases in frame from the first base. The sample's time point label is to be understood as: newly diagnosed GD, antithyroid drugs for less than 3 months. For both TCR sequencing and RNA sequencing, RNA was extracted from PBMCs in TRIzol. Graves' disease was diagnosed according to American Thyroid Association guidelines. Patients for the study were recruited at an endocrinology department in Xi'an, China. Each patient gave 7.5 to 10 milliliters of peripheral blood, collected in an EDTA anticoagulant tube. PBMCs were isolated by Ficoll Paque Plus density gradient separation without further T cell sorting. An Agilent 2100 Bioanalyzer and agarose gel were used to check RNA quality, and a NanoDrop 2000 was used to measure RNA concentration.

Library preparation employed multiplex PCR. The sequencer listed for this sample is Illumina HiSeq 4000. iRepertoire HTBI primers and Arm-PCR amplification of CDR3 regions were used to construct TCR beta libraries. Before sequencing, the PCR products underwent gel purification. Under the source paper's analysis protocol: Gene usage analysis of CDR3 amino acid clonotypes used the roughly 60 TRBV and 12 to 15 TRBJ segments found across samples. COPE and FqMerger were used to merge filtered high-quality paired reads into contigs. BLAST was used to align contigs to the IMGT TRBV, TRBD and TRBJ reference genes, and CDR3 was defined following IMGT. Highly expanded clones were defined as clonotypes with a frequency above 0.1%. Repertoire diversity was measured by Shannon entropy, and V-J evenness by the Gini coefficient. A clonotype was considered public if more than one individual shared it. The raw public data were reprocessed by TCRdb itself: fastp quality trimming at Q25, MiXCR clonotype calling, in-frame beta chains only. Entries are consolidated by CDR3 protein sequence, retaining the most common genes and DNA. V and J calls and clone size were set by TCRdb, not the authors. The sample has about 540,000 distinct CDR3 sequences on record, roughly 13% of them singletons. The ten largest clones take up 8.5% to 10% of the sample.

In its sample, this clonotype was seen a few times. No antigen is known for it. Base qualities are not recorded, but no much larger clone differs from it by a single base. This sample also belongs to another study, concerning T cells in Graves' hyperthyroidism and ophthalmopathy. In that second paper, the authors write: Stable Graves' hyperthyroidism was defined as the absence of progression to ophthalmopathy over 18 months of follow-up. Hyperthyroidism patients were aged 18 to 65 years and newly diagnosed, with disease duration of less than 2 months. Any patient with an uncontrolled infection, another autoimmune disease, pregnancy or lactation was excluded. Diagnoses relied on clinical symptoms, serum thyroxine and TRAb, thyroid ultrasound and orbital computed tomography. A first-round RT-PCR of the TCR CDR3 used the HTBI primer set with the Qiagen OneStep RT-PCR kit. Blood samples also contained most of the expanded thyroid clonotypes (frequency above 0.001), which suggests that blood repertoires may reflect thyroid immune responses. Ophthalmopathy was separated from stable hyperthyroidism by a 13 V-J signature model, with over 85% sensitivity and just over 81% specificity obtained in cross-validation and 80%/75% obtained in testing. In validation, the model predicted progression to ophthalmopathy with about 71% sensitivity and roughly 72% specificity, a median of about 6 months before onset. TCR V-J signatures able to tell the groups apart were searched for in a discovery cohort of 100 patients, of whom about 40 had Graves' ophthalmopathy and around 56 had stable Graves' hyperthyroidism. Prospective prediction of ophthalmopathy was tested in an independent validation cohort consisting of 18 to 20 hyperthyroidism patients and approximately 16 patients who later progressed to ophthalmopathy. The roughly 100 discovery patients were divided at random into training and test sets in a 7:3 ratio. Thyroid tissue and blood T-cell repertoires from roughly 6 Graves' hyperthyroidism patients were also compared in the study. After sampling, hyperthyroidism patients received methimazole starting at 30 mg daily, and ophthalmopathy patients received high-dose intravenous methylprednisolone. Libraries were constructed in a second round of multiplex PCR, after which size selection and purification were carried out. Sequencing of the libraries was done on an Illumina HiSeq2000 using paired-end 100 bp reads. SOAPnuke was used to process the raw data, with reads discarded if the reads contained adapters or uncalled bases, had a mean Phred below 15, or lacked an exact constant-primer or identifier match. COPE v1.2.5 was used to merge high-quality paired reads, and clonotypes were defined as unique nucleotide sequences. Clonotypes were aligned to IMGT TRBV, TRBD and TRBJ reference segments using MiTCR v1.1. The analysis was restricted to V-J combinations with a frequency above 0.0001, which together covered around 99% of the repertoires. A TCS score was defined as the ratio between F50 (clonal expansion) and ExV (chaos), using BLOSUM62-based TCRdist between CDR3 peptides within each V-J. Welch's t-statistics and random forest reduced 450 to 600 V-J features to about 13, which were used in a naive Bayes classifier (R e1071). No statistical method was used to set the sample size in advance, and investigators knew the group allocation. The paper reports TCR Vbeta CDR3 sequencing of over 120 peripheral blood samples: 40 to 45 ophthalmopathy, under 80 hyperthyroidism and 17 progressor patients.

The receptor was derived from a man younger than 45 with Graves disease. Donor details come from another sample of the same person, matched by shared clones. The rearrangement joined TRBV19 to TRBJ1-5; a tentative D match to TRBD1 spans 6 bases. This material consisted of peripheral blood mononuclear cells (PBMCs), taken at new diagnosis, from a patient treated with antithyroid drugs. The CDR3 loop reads CASSLDSINQPQHF. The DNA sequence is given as TGTGCCAGTAGTCTGGACAGCATTAATCAGCCCCAGCATTTT.